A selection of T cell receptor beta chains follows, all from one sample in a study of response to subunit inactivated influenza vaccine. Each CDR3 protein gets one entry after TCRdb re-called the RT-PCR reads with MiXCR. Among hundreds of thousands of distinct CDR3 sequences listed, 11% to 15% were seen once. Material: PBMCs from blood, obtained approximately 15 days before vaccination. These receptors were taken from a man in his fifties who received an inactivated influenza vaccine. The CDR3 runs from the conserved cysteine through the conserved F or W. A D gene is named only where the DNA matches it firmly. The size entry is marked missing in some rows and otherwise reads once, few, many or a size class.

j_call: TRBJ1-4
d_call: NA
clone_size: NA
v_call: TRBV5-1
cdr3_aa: CASSSKGSNEKLFF
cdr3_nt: TGCGCCAGCAGCTCGAAGGGTTCTAATGAAAAACTGTTTTTT

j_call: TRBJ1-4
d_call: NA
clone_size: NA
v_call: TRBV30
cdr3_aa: CAWSARRGEKLFF
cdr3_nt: TGTGCCTGGAGTGCCAGAAGAGGTGAAAAACTGTTTTTT

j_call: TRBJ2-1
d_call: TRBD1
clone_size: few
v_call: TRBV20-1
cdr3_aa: CSARGAAGGNEQFF
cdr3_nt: TGCAGTGCTAGAGGTGCCGCAGGGGGAAATGAGCAGTTCTTC

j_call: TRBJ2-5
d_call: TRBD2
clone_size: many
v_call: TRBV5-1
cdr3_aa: CASSFRSGGEETQYF
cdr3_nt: TGCGCCAGCAGCTTTCGGTCGGGGGGGGAAGAGACCCAGTACTTC

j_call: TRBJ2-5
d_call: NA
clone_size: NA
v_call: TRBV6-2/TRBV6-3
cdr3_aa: CASSYRQSQETQYF
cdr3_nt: TGTGCCAGCAGTTACCGGCAAAGTCAAGAGACCCAGTACTTC

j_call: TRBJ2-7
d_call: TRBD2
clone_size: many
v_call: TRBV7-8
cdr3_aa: CASSLIDRGLAGGTSYEQYF
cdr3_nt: TGTGCCAGCAGCTTGATTGATAGAGGACTAGCGGGAGGTACGTCCTACGAGCAGTACTTC

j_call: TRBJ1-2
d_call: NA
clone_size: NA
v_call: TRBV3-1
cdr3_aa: CASSQTLSGYGYTF
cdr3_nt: TGTGCCAGCAGCCAAACGCTATCTGGCTATGGCTACACCTTC

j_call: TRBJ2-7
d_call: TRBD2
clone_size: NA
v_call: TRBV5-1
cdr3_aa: CASSFVLAATYEQYF
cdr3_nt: TGCGCCAGCAGCTTCGTTCTAGCGGCTACCTACGAGCAGTACTTC

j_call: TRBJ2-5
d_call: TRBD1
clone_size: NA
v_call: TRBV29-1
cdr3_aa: CSTRGTGDGGETQYF
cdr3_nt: TGCAGCACTAGGGGGACAGGGGATGGCGGAGAGACCCAGTACTTC

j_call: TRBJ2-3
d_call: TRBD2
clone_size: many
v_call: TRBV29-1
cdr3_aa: CSVEPAGDGTDTQYF
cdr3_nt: TGCAGCGTTGAACCAGCGGGAGACGGCACAGATACGCAGTATTTT

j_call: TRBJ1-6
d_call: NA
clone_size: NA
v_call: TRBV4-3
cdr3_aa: CASSQDLSSYNSPLHF
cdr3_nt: TGCGCCAGCAGCCAAGACCTTAGCTCCTATAATTCACCCCTCCACTTT

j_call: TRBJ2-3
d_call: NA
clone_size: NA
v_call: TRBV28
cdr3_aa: CASSLVEDTDTQYF
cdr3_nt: TGTGCCAGCAGTTTAGTGGAAGACACAGATACGCAGTATTTT

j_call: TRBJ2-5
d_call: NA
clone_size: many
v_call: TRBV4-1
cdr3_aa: CASSLSGSGPFRETQYF
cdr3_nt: TGCGCCAGCAGCCTTTCTGGGTCAGGACCCTTCCGCGAGACCCAGTACTTC

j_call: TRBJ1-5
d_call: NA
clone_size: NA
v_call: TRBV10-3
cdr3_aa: CAISALAGDQPQHF
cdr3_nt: TGTGCCATCAGTGCTTTGGCCGGAGATCAGCCCCAGCATTTT

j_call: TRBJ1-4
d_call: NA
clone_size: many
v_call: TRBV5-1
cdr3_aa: CASSLVGGNEKLFF
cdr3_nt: TGCGCCAGCAGCTTGGTAGGCGGGAATGAAAAACTGTTTTTT

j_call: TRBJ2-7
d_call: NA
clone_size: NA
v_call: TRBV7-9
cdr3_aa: CATIDLVGIHEQYF
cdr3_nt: TGTGCCACCATTGACCTGGTCGGGATACACGAGCAGTACTTC

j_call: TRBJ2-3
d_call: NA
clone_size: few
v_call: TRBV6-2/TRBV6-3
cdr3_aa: CASSYRRVNTDTQYF
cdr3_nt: TGTGCCAGCAGTTACCGGAGGGTGAACACAGATACGCAGTATTTT

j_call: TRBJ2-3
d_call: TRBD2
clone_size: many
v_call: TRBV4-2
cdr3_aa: CASSQGGLAGGSDTQYF
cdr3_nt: TGTGCCAGCAGCCAAGGAGGACTAGCGGGGGGATCAGATACGCAGTATTTT

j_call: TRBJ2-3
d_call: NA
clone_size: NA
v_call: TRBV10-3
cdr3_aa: CATYSGVTDTQYF
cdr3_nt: TGTGCCACCTATAGTGGGGTCACAGATACGCAGTATTTT

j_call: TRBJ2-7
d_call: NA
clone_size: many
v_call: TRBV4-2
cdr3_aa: CASSQDADYSYEQYF
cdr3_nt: TGTGCCAGCAGCCAAGATGCGGACTACTCCTACGAGCAGTACTTC

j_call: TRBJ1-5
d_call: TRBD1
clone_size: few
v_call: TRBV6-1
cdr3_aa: CASSSGTGNDQPQHF
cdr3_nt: TGTGCCAGCAGTAGCGGGACAGGGAATGATCAGCCCCAGCATTTT

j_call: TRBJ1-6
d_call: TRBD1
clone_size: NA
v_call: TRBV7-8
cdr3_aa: CASSFAGTGFSPLHF
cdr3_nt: TGTGCCAGCAGCTTTGCCGGGACAGGGTTTTCACCCCTCCACTTT

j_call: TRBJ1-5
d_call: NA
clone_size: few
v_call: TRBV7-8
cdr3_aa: CASSLYPRNSNQPQHF
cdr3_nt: TGTGCCAGCAGCTTATACCCACGGAATAGCAATCAGCCCCAGCATTTT

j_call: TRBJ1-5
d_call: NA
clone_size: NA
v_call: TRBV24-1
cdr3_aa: CATSDSRSGRGVSNQPQHF
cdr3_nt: TGTGCCACCAGTGATTCCCGAAGTGGAAGAGGGGTCAGCAATCAGCCCCAGCATTTT

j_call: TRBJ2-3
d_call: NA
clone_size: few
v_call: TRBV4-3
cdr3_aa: CASSQDVLQGSSTDTQYF
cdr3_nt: TGCGCCAGCAGCCAAGATGTCCTCCAGGGTTCGTCAACAGATACGCAGTATTTT

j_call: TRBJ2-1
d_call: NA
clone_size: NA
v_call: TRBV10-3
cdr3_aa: CAISEWAGPDEQFF
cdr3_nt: TGTGCCATCAGTGAATGGGCAGGGCCGGATGAGCAGTTCTTC

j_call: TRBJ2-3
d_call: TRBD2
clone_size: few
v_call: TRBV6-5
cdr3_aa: CASSYSPSGRTDTQYF
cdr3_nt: TGTGCCAGCAGTTACTCTCCCAGCGGGAGAACAGATACGCAGTATTTT

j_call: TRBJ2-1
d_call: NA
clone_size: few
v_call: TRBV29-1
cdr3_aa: CSVEAQGRGDKFF
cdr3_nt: TGCAGCGTTGAAGCCCAGGGCCGGGGTGATAAGTTCTTC

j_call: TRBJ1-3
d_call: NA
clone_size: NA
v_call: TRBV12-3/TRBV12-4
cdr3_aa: CASSFIQHSGNTIYF
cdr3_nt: TGTGCCAGCAGTTTCATCCAGCACTCTGGAAACACCATATATTTT

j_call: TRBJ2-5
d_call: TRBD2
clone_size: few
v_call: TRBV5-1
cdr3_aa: CASSQPRTSGGETQYF
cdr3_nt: TGCGCCAGCAGCCAACCACGGACTAGCGGGGGGGAGACCCAGTACTTC

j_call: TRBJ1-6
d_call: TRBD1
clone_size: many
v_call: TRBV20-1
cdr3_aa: CSARPGQNNSPLHF
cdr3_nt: TGCAGTGCTAGGCCGGGACAGAATAATTCACCCCTCCACTTT

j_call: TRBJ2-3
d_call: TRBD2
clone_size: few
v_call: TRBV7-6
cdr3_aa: CASSIGLARGADTQYF
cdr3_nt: TGTGCCAGCAGCATCGGACTAGCAAGGGGGGCGGATACGCAGTATTTT

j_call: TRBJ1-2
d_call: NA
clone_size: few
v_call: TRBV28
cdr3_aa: CASRLQGGTNYGYTF
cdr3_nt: TGTGCCAGCAGACTGCAGGGAGGGACCAACTATGGCTACACCTTC

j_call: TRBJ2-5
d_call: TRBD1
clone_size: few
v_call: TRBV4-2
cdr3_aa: CASSRGDRDQETQYF
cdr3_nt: TGTGCCAGCAGCCGAGGGGACAGGGACCAAGAGACCCAGTACTTC

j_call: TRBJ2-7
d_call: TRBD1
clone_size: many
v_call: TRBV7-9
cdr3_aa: CASSFYLAGGDEQYF
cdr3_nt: TGTGCCAGCAGCTTCTATCTGGCAGGGGGCGACGAGCAGTACTTC

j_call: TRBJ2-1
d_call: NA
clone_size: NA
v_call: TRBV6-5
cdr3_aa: CASSTLDREQFF
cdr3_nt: TGTGCCAGCAGTACCCTTGACAGGGAGCAGTTCTTC

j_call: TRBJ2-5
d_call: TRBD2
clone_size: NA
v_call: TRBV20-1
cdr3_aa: CSFLAGGPVWDQETQYF
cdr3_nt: TGCAGTTTCTTAGCGGGAGGGCCCGTTTGGGACCAAGAGACCCAGTACTTC